A selection of T cell receptor beta chains follows, all from one sample in a study of T cells in Graves' hyperthyroidism and ophthalmopathy. MiXCR, applied by TCRdb to the multiplex PCR reads, yields one record per CDR3 protein. The sample lists fewer than 600,000 distinct CDR3 sequences; over 13% were seen once. Material: blood. The source is a woman in her late teens or twenties with Graves' hyperthyroidism. CDR3s leave out the opening cysteine and the closing phenylalanine or tryptophan.

CDR3: ASRGPEQGAGGNQPQH
J: TRBJ1-5
V: TRBV27

CDR3: ATSDLPRSGGPRNEQF
J: TRBJ2-1
V: TRBV24-1

CDR3: ASSPRLSLVDTQY
J: TRBJ2-3
V: TRBV2

CDR3: ASSPGTSGNTGELF
J: TRBJ2-2
V: TRBV12-3/TRBV12-4

CDR3: ASSVGSNTEAF
J: TRBJ1-1
V: TRBV19

CDR3: SARDRLAGETQY
J: TRBJ2-5
V: TRBV20-1

CDR3: ASSSLADTGELF
J: TRBJ2-2
V: TRBV6-5

CDR3: ASGTAYGYT
J: TRBJ1-2
V: TRBV12-3/TRBV12-4

CDR3: ASSFSGVYEQY
J: TRBJ2-7
V: TRBV12-3/TRBV12-4

CDR3: ASSPKGTHTEAF
J: TRBJ1-1
V: TRBV18

CDR3: ASSPYLADTDTQY
J: TRBJ2-3
V: TRBV7-6

CDR3: ASNEHYDRPQH
J: TRBJ1-5
V: TRBV19

CDR3: ASSRDREFDEAF
J: TRBJ1-1
V: TRBV7-9

CDR3: ASSVLESANTGELF
J: TRBJ2-2
V: TRBV6-4

CDR3: AWSVLRAGYQETQY
J: TRBJ2-5
V: TRBV30

CDR3: ASSYEGNSPLH
J: TRBJ1-6
V: TRBV27

CDR3: ASSPGGDSGNTIY
J: TRBJ1-3
V: TRBV18

CDR3: VTSRDRRGRGQPQH
J: TRBJ1-5
V: TRBV15

CDR3: ASSMPRENEKLF
J: TRBJ1-4
V: TRBV19

CDR3: SARGEGTEGEKLF
J: TRBJ1-4
V: TRBV20-1

CDR3: ASRLGYSTEAF
J: TRBJ1-1
V: TRBV6-1

CDR3: ASSVGLEETQY
J: TRBJ2-5
V: TRBV9

CDR3: ASSPLPLTGDNEQF
J: TRBJ2-1
V: TRBV18

CDR3: ASKLQGGGSTDTQY
J: TRBJ2-3
V: TRBV7-9

CDR3: ASSPFSDTGELF
J: TRBJ2-2
V: TRBV18

CDR3: ASSQEIPPRHEQF
J: TRBJ2-1
V: TRBV3-1

CDR3: ASSPWASSEAF
J: TRBJ1-1
V: TRBV19

CDR3: ASRAPVEAGARDTQY
J: TRBJ2-3
V: TRBV6-1

CDR3: SVTSGRSETQY
J: TRBJ2-5
V: TRBV29-1

CDR3: ASSYTATYGYT
J: TRBJ1-2
V: TRBV12-3/TRBV12-4

CDR3: ASSVGGANRDTEAF
J: TRBJ1-1
V: TRBV9

CDR3: ASSFQGVVDTQY
J: TRBJ2-3
V: TRBV7-2

CDR3: ASSWGQGVTEAF
J: TRBJ1-1
V: TRBV27

CDR3: ASSQTGSLGYT
J: TRBJ1-2
V: TRBV4-1

CDR3: ASSGTGGRTYGYT
J: TRBJ1-2
V: TRBV25-1

CDR3: ASTALAGGLNEQF
J: TRBJ2-1
V: TRBV6-1

CDR3: ATSRERASYNEQF
J: TRBJ2-1
V: TRBV15

CDR3: ASRKEGGDMRDTQY
J: TRBJ2-3
V: TRBV2

CDR3: ASSVALSGVGDNEQF
J: TRBJ2-1
V: TRBV9

CDR3: ASSFPLRLAETSTDTQY
J: TRBJ2-3
V: TRBV7-9

CDR3: ATSDHKRNTGELF
J: TRBJ2-2
V: TRBV24-1

CDR3: ASSQDGQGHTDTQY
J: TRBJ2-3
V: TRBV4-1

CDR3: ASRQGRVAGAF
J: TRBJ1-1
V: TRBV19

CDR3: SVPQGGNEKLF
J: TRBJ1-4
V: TRBV20-1

CDR3: ASSPKIMGEKLF
J: TRBJ1-4
V: TRBV28

CDR3: ASSPVTSGNYNEQF
J: TRBJ2-1
V: TRBV7-8

CDR3: ASSLSGQATETQY
J: TRBJ2-5
V: TRBV7-2

CDR3: ASGLVEGLAVRNTGELF
J: TRBJ2-2
V: TRBV12-5

CDR3: SAKGGRGPEAF
J: TRBJ1-1
V: TRBV29-1

CDR3: ASSLDTGELNTEAF
J: TRBJ1-1
V: TRBV7-9

CDR3: ASSLVAWGTDTQY
J: TRBJ2-3
V: TRBV5-6

CDR3: ASSNRGLGTDTQY
J: TRBJ2-3
V: TRBV6-1

CDR3: SAQAYSNQPQH
J: TRBJ1-5
V: TRBV20-1

CDR3: ASSYLGDGASYGYT
J: TRBJ1-2
V: TRBV6-5

CDR3: ASSLDRGRSAF
J: TRBJ1-1
V: TRBV27

CDR3: AWRPTQGYQETQY
J: TRBJ2-5
V: TRBV30

CDR3: ASSLGHQDQPQH
J: TRBJ1-5
V: TRBV28